The 25 T cell receptor beta chains below come from one sample, sequenced in a study of blood T cell repertoires in COVID-19. Repertoires were generated with immunoSEQ multiplex PCR, while TCRdb's copy carries only in-frame clones and drops some. The table records just under 250,000 clones, roughly 91% of them present only once. Sequencing was carried out using PBMCs or T cells enriched from blood (not recorded which). All receptors derive from a woman in her 30s who had recovered from COVID-19.

The rearrangement joins TRBV7-2 to TRBJ1-5; D uncertain. Trimming cost V 5 bases and J 7 bases, with 21 bases left between them. This CDR3 has 16 amino acids. The V gene's germline CDR1 is SGHTA and CDR2 FQGNSA. For the CDR3, the DNA is TGTGCCAGCAGCATGAATGGAGTCGGGGTGGGGCAGCCCCAGCATTTT. Residues: CASSMNGVGVGQPQHF.

V gene TRBV5-1 combines with J gene TRBJ2-5; TRBD1 matches 8 bases. Trimming cost V 4 bases and J 5 bases; bases outside gene matches: 10. CDR3 length: 15 amino acids. The germline V gene encodes CDR1 SGHRS and CDR2 YFSETQ. CDR3 DNA sequence: TGCGCCAGCAGCAGACAGGGGCAAGAGGAGGAGACCCAGTACTTC. This translates into CASSRQGQEEETQYF.

V and J are TRBV19 and TRBJ1-5; no reliable D call. This CDR3 comprises 13 residues. Germline V gene data show CDR1 as LNHDA and CDR2 as SQIVND (reference sequence). V lost 5 bases and J lost 6, with 11 bases in between. The CDR3 DNA reads as TGTGCCAGTAGTCTCGCGAGCGTTCAGCCCCAGCATTTT. Translated, it gives CASSLASVQPQHF. The full variable domain, its missing parts supplied by reference TRBV19 and TRBJ1-5, is DGGITQSPKYLFRKEGQNVTLSCEQNLNHDAMYWYRQDPGQGLRLIYYSQIVNDFQKGDIAEGYSVSREKKESFPLTVTSAQKNPTAFYLCASSLASVQPQHFGDGTRLSIL.

This clone is a singleton in its sample. The gene calls are TRBV6-2 or TRBV6-3 and TRBJ2-1; 7 bases match TRBD2. Germline CDR1 MNHEY, CDR2 SVGEGT. V was clipped by 5 bases and J by 7 bases; unmatched bases: 11. This CDR3 comprises 15 residues. The CDR3 sequence is CASSILSGRGNEQFF. CDR3 sequence (DNA): TGTGCCAGCAGTATCCTTAGCGGGCGGGGTAATGAGCAGTTCTTC.

The rearrangement uses TRBV2 and TRBJ1-5, with D tentatively TRBD1 (5 bases). This CDR3 has 13 amino acids. CDR1 SNHLY and CDR2 FYNNEI come from the germline V gene. V was cut by 7 bases and J by 3 bases, with 10 bases left in between. CDR3 in amino acids: CASNGGLNQPQHF. The CDR3 DNA reads as TGTGCCAGCAACGGGGGTCTCAATCAGCCCCAGCATTTT.

The chain combines TRBV2 with TRBJ1-1; tentative D call: TRBD1 (5 bases). V was trimmed by 9 bases and J by 3 bases, leaving 8 bases between them. This CDR3 comprises 11 residues. The V gene's germline CDR1 is SNHLY and CDR2 FYNNEI. The CDR3 sequence: CASGGDTEAFF. The CDR3, as DNA: TGTGCCAGTGGGGGGGACACTGAAGCTTTCTTT.

This clone was counted a few times. The chain couples TRBV3-1 (or the pseudogene TRBV3-2) to TRBJ2-1; TRBD2 aligns across 9 bases. Germline CDR1 is LGHDT and CDR2 is YNNKEL (reference sequence). The CDR3 runs to 15 residues. Trimming took 4 bases from V and 2 from J; bases not matched to a gene: 3. Here the CDR3 reads CASSPSGDPYNEQFF. The DNA for the CDR3 is TGTGCCAGCAGCCCTAGCGGGGATCCCTACAATGAGCAGTTCTTC.

The chain carries TRBV2 and TRBJ1-6; D is undetermined. The germline V and J ends were trimmed by 4 bases and 5 bases, with 9 bases remaining between them. Germline CDR1 and CDR2: SNHLY and FYNNEI. CDR3 size: 14 residues. The CDR3 here is CASSVQQDNSPLHF. The CDR3 DNA reads TGTGCCAGCAGTGTGCAACAAGATAATTCACCCCTCCACTTT.

This clone showed up just a few times. The genes are TRBV7-3 and TRBJ2-3, with TRBD2 matching 9 bases. This CDR3 region has 17 residues. With 1 base clipped from V and 0 bases from J, the junction kept 5 bases outside the gene matches. Germline lookup yields CDR1 SGHTA and CDR2 FQGTGA. As DNA, the CDR3 is TGTGCCAGCAGCTTAAGGGGAACTAGCGGGAGCACAGATACGCAGTATTTT. Protein product: CASSLRGTSGSTDTQYF. The complete variable domain, with remaining parts taken from reference TRBV7-3 and TRBJ2-3, reads GAGVSQTPSNKVTEKGKYVELRCDPISGHTALYWYRQSLGQGPEFLIYFQGTGAADDSGLPNDRFFAVRPEGSVSTLKIQRTERGDSAVYLCASSLRGTSGSTDTQYFGPGTRLTVL.

This rearrangement joins TRBV27 to TRBJ1-2; the match to TRBD1 covers 8 bases. The CDR3 length is 14 residues. V was clipped by 5 bases and J by 2 bases; unmatched bases: 4. From germline, CDR1 is MNHEY and CDR2 SMNVEV (reference sequence). CDR3 loop: CASSPWTGNYGYTF. CDR3 DNA: TGTGCCAGCAGTCCTTGGACAGGGAACTATGGCTACACCTTC.

V gene TRBV7-8 combines with J gene TRBJ2-3; 10 nucleotides match TRBD2. CDR1 SGHVS and CDR2 FQNEAQ come from the germline V gene. V shed 5 bases, J shed 4 bases, and the junction held 9 bases outside the gene matches. CDR3 length: 16 residues. The CDR3: CASSPLAGVPPDTQYF. Written as DNA, the CDR3 is TGTGCCAGCAGCCCCCTAGCGGGAGTTCCCCCAGATACGCAGTATTTT.

This chain joins TRBV19 and TRBJ1-5, with TRBD1 identical over 10 bases. Germline assignment: CDR1 LNHDA and CDR2 SQIVND (reference sequence). This CDR3 contains 16 residues. Trimming took 7 bases from V and 3 from J; bases not matched to a gene: 9. The CDR3 protein is CASKTGTGDDNQPQHF. As DNA, the CDR3 is TGTGCCAGTAAAACCGGGACAGGGGACGACAATCAGCCCCAGCATTTT.

This clone was observed a single time. The V and J genes are TRBV28 and TRBJ1-2; D not resolved. CDR1 and CDR2 from the germline V gene are MDHEN and SYDVKM. Trimming took 7 bases from V and 6 from J, leaving 21 bases between them. This CDR3 comprises 15 residues. The CDR3 is CASTENEGISNGYTF. The CDR3, as DNA: TGTGCCAGCACCGAGAATGAGGGCATTTCGAATGGCTACACCTTC.

Here the CDR3 DNA reads TGTGCCAGCAGCGTAGACGCAGGTGCTGAAGCTTTCTTT. Its protein product is CASSVDAGAEAFF. The J gene is TRBJ1-1, the V gene TRBV9, with D unclear. The V gene lost 0 bases and the J gene lost 6 bases, with 9 bases spanning the gap. Germline V gene sequence: CDR1 SGDLS, CDR2 YYNGEE. This CDR3 region has 13 residues.

The chain couples TRBV21-1 to TRBJ2-7; the table names TRBD2, a call not compared with the DNA. TRBV21-1 is shown as a pseudogene. The CDR3 is 17 residues long. CDR3 region: CASSKESLGLSNYEQYF. CDR3 DNA sequence: TGTGCCAGCAGCAAAGAGAGTCTGGGACTTTCAAATTACGAGCAGTACTTC.

The chain recombines TRBV28 with TRBJ1-5, with D possibly being TRBD1 (5 bases). V dropped 8 bases and J dropped 7 bases, with 15 bases sitting between them. This CDR3 region has 13 residues. Germline-derived CDR1 and CDR2 are MDHEN and SYDVKM. In DNA form, the CDR3 reads TGTGCCAGCTCTGGGGGGGTATACCAGCCCCAGCATTTT. This encodes CASSGGVYQPQHF. Complete variable domain (other parts from reference TRBV28 and TRBJ1-5): DVKVTQSSRYLVKRTGEKVFLECVQDMDHENMFWYRQDPGLGLRLIYFSYDVKMKEKGDIPEGYSVSREKKERFSLILESASTNQTSMYLCASSGGVYQPQHFGDGTRLSIL.

The rearrangement links TRBV6-5 to TRBJ2-7; 13 bases map to TRBD2. From germline, CDR1 is MNHEY and CDR2 SVGAGI. The trim removed 8 bases at V and 0 bases at J, leaving 4 bases unmatched. The length of the CDR3 is 15 residues. CDR3 coding DNA: TGTGCCAGCGGGGGGACTAGCGGGATCTCCTACGAGCAGTACTTC. Translation gives CASGGTSGISYEQYF.

The chain is built from TRBV7-9 and TRBJ1-1, with 8 bases matching TRBD1. V lost 3 bases and J lost 11; bases outside the gene matches: 17. CDR1 is SEHNR and CDR2 is FQNEAQ in the germline V gene (reference sequence). The CDR3 covers 16 residues. Here the CDR3 DNA reads TGTGCCAGCAGCTTGGTCCCTCAGGGGGCGGCGATGGGGGCTTTCTTT. This gives the protein CASSLVPQGAAMGAFF.

The chain recombines TRBV28 with TRBJ1-1; 10 positions match TRBD1. The ends lost 4 bases at V and 4 bases at J; junction bases unmatched: 3. Germline loops: CDR1 MDHEN, CDR2 SYDVKM. CDR3 length: 14 amino acids. This CDR3 reads CASSSRQGATEAFF. DNA of the CDR3: TGTGCCAGCAGTTCGAGACAGGGGGCCACTGAAGCTTTCTTT. The full variable domain, its missing parts supplied by reference TRBV28 and TRBJ1-1, is DVKVTQSSRYLVKRTGEKVFLECVQDMDHENMFWYRQDPGLGLRLIYFSYDVKMKEKGDIPEGYSVSREKKERFSLILESASTNQTSMYLCASSSRQGATEAFFGQGTRLTVV.

As for this clone: Just one base apart from a much larger clone, this may be a read error. The V call is TRBV7-2, the J call TRBJ2-2, with 8 bases lining up with TRBD1. Germline V gene data show CDR1 as SGHTA and CDR2 as FQGNSA. This CDR3 region has 15 residues. J lost 1 base, V lost 5 bases, and 3 bases had no gene match. CDR3 bases: TGTGCCAGCAGCCCCGGGACAGGGAACACCGGGGAGCTGTTTTTT. Encoded protein: CASSPGTGNTGELFF.

The V and J genes are TRBV7-8 and TRBJ2-3, with D maybe TRBD2 (5 bases). CDR1 and CDR2 from the germline V gene are SGHVS and FQNEAQ. The CDR3 consists of 13 residues. V shed 4 bases and J shed 1 base, with 6 bases lying between them. The CDR3 bases are TGTGCCAGCAGCTATAGCGGCACAGATACGCAGTATTTT. Amino acid sequence: CASSYSGTDTQYF.

This clone appeared once. This chain links TRBV27 with TRBJ2-2, with a possible D match to TRBD1 (5 bases). The germline V and J ends were trimmed by 5 bases and 3 bases, with 10 bases remaining between them. This CDR3 spans 14 amino acids. Germline V gene data show CDR1 as MNHEY and CDR2 as SMNVEV (reference sequence). The chain's CDR3 is CASSAVRDTGELFF. The CDR3 bases are TGTGCCAGCAGTGCCGTCAGGGACACCGGGGAGCTGTTTTTT.

J is TRBJ2-3 and V is TRBV9; D is possibly TRBD1 (6 bases). V was trimmed by 5 bases and J by 4 bases, leaving 20 bases between them. Germline lookup yields CDR1 SGDLS and CDR2 YYNGEE. The CDR3 covers 16 residues. CDR3 nucleotide sequence: TGTGCCAGCAGTACTCCCGGCAGGGGCCTCGCAGATACGCAGTATTTT. It encodes CASSTPGRGLADTQYF.

The rearrangement links TRBV28 to TRBJ2-7; D uncertain. CDR3 length equals 12 residues. Germline V CDR1 and CDR2: MDHEN, SYDVKM. Trimming removed 2 bases from V and 2 bases from J, with 4 bases in between. The CDR3 DNA sequence: TGTGCCAGCAGTTTAGGAGCCTACGAGCAGTACTTC. Residues: CASSLGAYEQYF. Full variable domain (outside the CDR3, taken from reference TRBV28 and TRBJ2-7): DVKVTQSSRYLVKRTGEKVFLECVQDMDHENMFWYRQDPGLGLRLIYFSYDVKMKEKGDIPEGYSVSREKKERFSLILESASTNQTSMYLCASSLGAYEQYFGPGTRLTVT.

In its sample, this clone was seen once. The chain uses TRBV29-1 and TRBJ1-1; TRBD1 matches 7 bases. Germline CDR1 and CDR2: SQVTM and ANQGSEA. J gave up 3 bases and V 7 bases, and 14 bases lay outside the gene matches. CDR3 size: 15 residues. The CDR3 DNA is TGCAGCGCCCACGGGCAGGGGGTTACGGACACTGAAGCTTTCTTT. It specifies CSAHGQGVTDTEAFF.